This entry lists 25 T cell receptor beta chains sequenced from one sample in a study of long-term antiretroviral therapy in people with HIV. Researchers report immunoSEQ v3.0 was run at survey level. The data were produced by immunoSEQ multiplex PCR, yet TCRdb's version contains in-frame clones alone and is incomplete. This table has about 12,000 clones, approximately 86% appearing once. Here the sequenced sample was unsorted PBMCs, taken 3.4 years after starting antiretroviral therapy. All receptors come from a middle-aged man with HIV.

This chain joins TRBV29-1 and TRBJ2-1, with D unresolved. V was cut by 0 bases and J by 4 bases, with 10 bases left in between. Germline loops: CDR1 SQVTM, CDR2 ANQGSEA. CDR3 length: 14 amino acids. Here the CDR3 DNA reads TGCAGCGTTGAAGAACGGATCCAGTACAATGAGCAGTTCTTC. It yields the protein CSVEERIQYNEQFF.

For the CDR3, the DNA is TGTGCCAGCTCACCAACGGGATTGGAAGCTTTCTTT. Encoded protein: CASSPTGLEAFF. The chain uses TRBV18 and TRBJ1-1; D gene ambiguous. The CDR3 consists of 12 residues. Germline values: CDR1 KGHSH, CDR2 LQKENI. Trimming cost V 2 bases and J 8 bases, with 9 bases left between them.

CDR3 nucleotides: TGTGCCAGCAGTCCTGCGACAGGGTTAAGCTCAGAGACCCAGTACTTC. This translates into CASSPATGLSSETQYF. The rearrangement joins TRBV28 to TRBJ2-5, with 7 bases lining up with TRBD1. Germline trimming cut 5 bases from V and 4 bases from J; bases unmatched to any gene: 13. Germline V gene lookup returns CDR1 MDHEN and CDR2 SYDVKM. This CDR3 comprises 16 residues.

The rearrangement joins TRBV28 to TRBJ2-7; D possibly corresponds to TRBD1 (5 bases). V was trimmed by 4 bases and J by 0 bases, leaving 19 bases between them. The length of the CDR3 is 17 residues. Germline V gives CDR1 MDHEN, CDR2 SYDVKM. CDR3 nucleotides: TGTGCCAGCAGTTCCCCCAGCAAATCAGGGAACTCCTACGAGCAGTACTTC. Its protein product is CASSSPSKSGNSYEQYF.

This sequence joins TRBV7-9 and TRBJ2-3, with 10 positions matching TRBD1. Trimming cost V 5 bases and J 6 bases; bases outside gene matches: 11. Germline values: CDR1 SEHNR, CDR2 FQNEAQ (reference sequence). The CDR3 has 16 residues. This CDR3 reads CASSNSGDRGLDTQYF. The CDR3 nucleotides read TGTGCCAGCAGCAATAGCGGAGACAGGGGGCTTGATACGCAGTATTTT.

This clone has a single count. This sequence joins TRBV5-6 and TRBJ2-5; D not certain. V lost 0 bases, J lost 4 bases, and 4 bases lay in between. CDR1 and CDR2 (germline): SGHDT, YYEEEE. This CDR3 is 12 amino acids long. The CDR3 reads CASSLGRETQYF. The CDR3 DNA reads TGTGCCAGCAGCTTGGGTAGAGAGACCCAGTACTTC.

The V gene is TRBV6-1, the J gene TRBJ2-1, with 7 bases matching TRBD2. The CDR3 spans 16 residues. Trimming at V came to 3 bases and at J to 0 bases, leaving 5 bases not matched to a gene. Germline CDR1 is MNHNS and CDR2 is SASEGT. DNA of the CDR3: TGTGCCAGCAGTGATCGGACTAGGAGCTCCTACAATGAGCAGTTCTTC. Translated, it gives CASSDRTRSSYNEQFF.

The chain links TRBV6-1 to TRBJ2-6; TRBD2 aligns across 10 bases. The CDR3 is 17 amino acids. The germline CDR1 and CDR2 sequences are MNHNS and SASEGT. V lost 4 bases and J lost 0; bases outside the gene matches: 3. The CDR3 sequence is CASSALAGASGANVLTF. In nucleotides, the CDR3 is TGTGCCAGCAGTGCCCTAGCGGGAGCCTCTGGGGCCAACGTCCTGACTTTC.

The chain links TRBV5-1 to TRBJ1-1; no reliable D call. The germline gives CDR1 SGHRS, CDR2 YFSETQ. The V end lost 4 bases, the J end lost 4 bases, and 17 bases lay between the germline ends. CDR3 length equals 15 residues. CDR3 sequence: CASSKGHGVGTEAFF. CDR3 in DNA: TGCGCCAGCAGCAAGGGCCACGGGGTTGGCACTGAAGCTTTCTTT.

The chain couples TRBV13 to TRBJ2-1; 10 bases agree with TRBD2. V lost 4 bases, J lost 2 bases, and 5 bases stayed unmatched. Germline values: CDR1 PRHDT, CDR2 FYEKMQ (reference sequence). The CDR3 length is 16 residues. CDR3 residues: CASSSVAGGTYNEQFF. The DNA of the CDR3 is TGTGCCAGCAGCTCCGTAGCGGGAGGTACCTACAATGAGCAGTTCTTC. The variable domain in full, with the rest retrieved from reference TRBV13 and TRBJ2-1, is AAGVIQSPRHLIKEKRETATLKCYPIPRHDTVYWYQQGPGQDPQFLISFYEKMQSDKGSIPDRFSAQQFSDYHSELNMSSLELGDSALYFCASSSVAGGTYNEQFFGPGTRLTVL.

This rearrangement joins TRBV7-6 to TRBJ1-2, with 7 bases aligning to TRBD1. V was clipped by 4 bases and J by 8 bases; unmatched bases: 13. The germline CDR1 and CDR2 sequences are SGHVS and FNYEAQ. This CDR3 is built from 15 residues. CDR3 DNA: TGTGCCAGCAGCTCAGGGGGGGGCCTAGAACGAGGCTACACCTTC. Its translation is CASSSGGGLERGYTF.

This clone was seen more than once but under ten times. This rearrangement joins TRBV4-1 to TRBJ2-7; tentative D call: TRBD1 (5 bases). With 1 base removed from V and 9 bases from J, the gap between germline ends came to 13 bases. The CDR3 covers 13 residues. Germline V CDR1 and CDR2: MGHRA, YSYEKL. CDR3 DNA: TGCGCCAGCAGCCAAGTCGACAGTATTCTGCAGTACTTC. This translates into CASSQVDSILQYF.

This chain joins TRBV18 and TRBJ1-1, with D perhaps matching TRBD1 (5 bases). Germline V gene data show CDR1 as KGHSH and CDR2 as LQKENI. V lost 6 bases to trimming and J lost 6 bases, with 11 bases between them. This CDR3 is built from 12 residues. The chain's CDR3 is CASSHDSPEAFF. Written as DNA, the CDR3 is TGTGCCAGCTCGCATGACAGTCCTGAAGCTTTCTTT.

The V and J genes are TRBV10-3 and TRBJ1-4, with TRBD1 identical over 7 bases. Unmatched junction bases numbered 4, after V lost 10 bases and J lost 2 bases. The length of the CDR3 is 13 residues. The germline V gene has CDR1 ENHRY and CDR2 SYGVKD. Here the CDR3 DNA reads TGTGCCAGCACCAGGGGGACTAATGAAAAACTGTTTTTT. Translation gives CASTRGTNEKLFF.

The chain has TRBV18 and TRBJ2-3, with D perhaps being TRBD1 or TRBD2 (5 bases each). V lost 3 bases and J lost 2, with 9 bases in between. Germline CDR1 is KGHSH and CDR2 is LQKENI. The CDR3 spans 14 residues. DNA of the CDR3: TGTGCCAGCTCACCCCGGGGACCCACAGATACGCAGTATTTT. Translated, it gives CASSPRGPTDTQYF.

The gene calls are TRBV10-3 and TRBJ1-5; tentative D call: TRBD1 (6 bases). This CDR3 region has 14 residues. Germline V gene sequence: CDR1 ENHRY, CDR2 SYGVKD. Deletions cut 2 bases from V and 9 bases from J, with 14 bases between. The CDR3 nucleotides read TGTGCCATCAGTGAGCAACAGGGTCAGAGGCCCCAGCATTTT. It yields the protein CAISEQQGQRPQHF.

V is TRBV7-2 and J is TRBJ2-7; 11 nucleotides agree with TRBD1. Losses at the gene ends were 2 bases for V and 5 bases for J; bases not matched to a gene: 11. The CDR3 runs to 17 residues. Per germline, CDR1 SGHTA and CDR2 FQGNSA. For the CDR3, the DNA is TGTGCCAGCAGCTTACCTGAATGGTGGGACAGGGGGAACGAGCAGTACTTC. As protein: CASSLPEWWDRGNEQYF.

J is TRBJ2-2 and V is TRBV9; 8 nucleotides line up with TRBD2. V lost 0 bases, J lost 6 bases, and 4 bases stayed unmatched. The CDR3 is made up of 15 amino acids. The germline gives CDR1 SGDLS, CDR2 YYNGEE. The CDR3 bases are TGTGCCAGCAGCGTAGAAGCGGGAGCATCCGGGGAGCTGTTTTTT. It is translated as CASSVEAGASGELFF.

This clone showed up just a few times. This chain links TRBV5-5 with TRBJ1-2, with TRBD1 as a possible D gene (6 bases). Germline V lookup: CDR1 SGHKS, CDR2 YYEKEE (reference sequence). CDR3 size: 12 residues. Trimming pared 3 bases from V and 10 bases from J, leaving 13 bases between. The CDR3 spells CASSSSGTTYTF. CDR3 coding DNA: TGTGCCAGCAGCTCCTCCGGGACAACCTACACCTTC.

V usage is TRBV5-4 and J usage is TRBJ1-3; TRBD1 might be the D (5 bases). Germline V lookup: CDR1 SGHNT, CDR2 YYREEE (reference sequence). The CDR3 contains 16 residues. V gave up 3 bases and J gave up 2 bases, with 15 bases separating them. The CDR3 reads CASSSGGPGTGNTIYF. DNA for the CDR3: TGTGCCAGCAGCTCTGGTGGCCCAGGGACTGGAAACACCATATATTTT.

The V and J genes are TRBV7-9 and TRBJ1-2; 7 positions agree with TRBD1. The ends lost 4 bases at V and 8 bases at J; junction bases unmatched: 7. The CDR3 covers 13 residues. Germline V gene data show CDR1 as SEHNR and CDR2 as FQNEAQ (reference sequence). The CDR3 bases are TGTGCCAGCAGCTCCACAGGGGCCGGCGGCTACACCTTC. Protein product: CASSSTGAGGYTF.

By share, this clone counts as hyperexpanded. V and J are TRBV5-5 and TRBJ1-1; TRBD1 matches 7 bases. Germline CDR1 is SGHKS and CDR2 is YYEKEE (reference sequence). V shed 6 bases and J 6 bases; nucleotides not matched to a gene: 5. The CDR3 is 12 amino acids. The CDR3 sequence: CASNLGGPEAFF. CDR3 nucleotide sequence: TGTGCCAGCAACCTAGGGGGCCCTGAAGCTTTCTTT. Full variable domain (remainder filled in from reference TRBV5-5 and TRBJ1-1): DAGVTQSPTHLIKTRGQQVTLRCSPISGHKSVSWYQQVLGQGPQFIFQYYEKEERGRGNFPDRFSARQFPNYSSELNVNALLLGDSALYLCASNLGGPEAFFGQGTRLTVV.

This clone was counted a single time. The V gene is TRBV10-3, the J gene TRBJ1-1; perhaps TRBD1 as D (5 bases). The CDR3 extends over 12 amino acids. The V gene lost 6 bases and the J gene lost 5 bases, with 10 bases spanning the gap. Germline CDR1 and CDR2: ENHRY and SYGVKD. The CDR3 DNA sequence: TGTGCCATCAGGAGGGGCGAGACTGAAGCTTTCTTT. This encodes CAIRRGETEAFF.

The chain carries TRBV19 and TRBJ1-5; TRBD1 aligns across 8 bases. The germline V gene encodes CDR1 LNHDA and CDR2 SQIVND (reference sequence). V was pared by 5 bases and J by 5 bases, with 2 bases of the junction left unmatched. The CDR3 is made up of 13 amino acids. The CDR3 coding sequence is TGTGCCAGTAGTTTGACAGGGGATCAGCCCCAGCATTTT. Translated, it gives CASSLTGDQPQHF.

This clone appeared a single time. V and J are TRBV29-1 and TRBJ1-1; possibly TRBD1 for D (5 bases). Germline values: CDR1 SQVTM, CDR2 ANQGSEA. Between the trimmed V and J ends, which lost 6 bases and 3 bases, there was a span of 11 bases. The CDR3 sequence is 12 residues long. Here the CDR3 reads CSVGQGYTEAFF. The CDR3 DNA is TGCAGCGTGGGTCAGGGCTACACTGAAGCTTTCTTT.